These 11 T cell receptor beta chains came from one sample sequenced in a study of cytomegalovirus exposure and HLA in healthy donors (TCRdb year 2017). The library relied on the immunoSEQ multiplex PCR assay. A mixture of 60 forward primers for TCR Vbeta segments and 13 reverse primers for TCR Jbeta segments was used in the multiplex PCR. The immuneACCESS repertoire file appears here via TCRdb, limited to in-frame rearrangements. These files lack a portion of the clones; in checked studies, under half of the deficit traces to unresolved V genes, and the cause of the others is not known. This sample's table carries around 75,000 clones. Around 15% of the sample is held by the ten biggest clonotypes. Sequencing was carried out using PBMCs. The receptors stem from a man aged 45-60 years in good health and CMV-seropositive.

V and J are TRBV7-2 and TRBJ2-5; D is unresolved. Trimming removed 6 bases at V and 4 bases at J, with 6 bases between. Germline CDR1 SGHTA, CDR2 FQGNSA. The CDR3 is 11 amino acids. The CDR3 loop is CASSPRETQYF. The CDR3 nucleotides are TGTGCCAGCAGTCCCCGAGAGACCCAGTACTTC. The full variable domain, its missing parts supplied by reference TRBV7-2 and TRBJ2-5, is GAGVSQSPSNKVTEKGKDVELRCDPISGHTALYWYRQSLGQGLEFLIYFQGNSAPDKSGLPSDRFSAERTGGSVSTLTIQRTQQEDSAVYLCASSPRETQYFGPGTRLLVL.

The chain recombines TRBV4-1 with TRBJ2-7; 10 bases are shared with TRBD2. Trimming took 2 bases from V and 0 from J; bases not matched to a gene: 4. The CDR3 is made up of 16 amino acids. The germline V gene encodes CDR1 MGHRA and CDR2 YSYEKL. The CDR3 region is CASSQLGLAASYEQYF. CDR3 nucleotides: TGCGCCAGCAGCCAACTCGGACTAGCGGCCTCCTACGAGCAGTACTTC.

The chain uses TRBV18 and TRBJ2-5; a possible D gene is TRBD1 (6 bases). CDR1 is KGHSH, CDR2 LQKENI, per germline. The CDR3 loop spans 15 amino acids. Trimming stripped 3 bases from V and 1 base from J, with 12 bases between. The CDR3 loop is CASSPNTGFQETQYF. CDR3 sequence (DNA): TGTGCCAGCTCACCTAATACAGGGTTCCAAGAGACCCAGTACTTC.

The chain employs TRBV9 and TRBJ1-5; 12 positions agree with TRBD1. CDR3 size: 17 residues. V was clipped by 3 bases and J by 0 bases; unmatched bases: 4. Germline V lookup: CDR1 SGDLS, CDR2 YYNGEE. The CDR3 DNA is TGTGCCAGCAGCGCGGGACAGGGGGCTTATAGCAATCAGCCCCAGCATTTT. As protein: CASSAGQGAYSNQPQHF.

CDR3 sequence (DNA): TGTGCCAGCAGCTTAGTGGACAAGGGGGGCTACACCTTC. Amino acids: CASSLVDKGGYTF. The rearrangement uses TRBV7-2 and TRBJ1-2; D is possibly TRBD1 (5 bases). V was cut by 1 base and J by 8 bases, with 11 bases left in between. CDR1 and CDR2 (germline): SGHTA, FQGNSA. The CDR3 contains 13 residues.

This sequence joins TRBV5-4 and TRBJ2-2, with 7 bases identical to TRBD2. J lost 7 bases, V lost 0 bases, and 9 bases had no gene match. CDR1 is SGHNT, CDR2 YYREEE, per germline (reference sequence). The CDR3 length is 16 residues. Written as DNA, the CDR3 is TGTGCCAGCAGCTTGGGCCTAGCGGTGCGTGGCGGGGAGCTGTTTTTT. It specifies CASSLGLAVRGGELFF. Using reference TRBV5-4 and TRBJ2-2 for the parts outside the CDR3, the full variable domain is ETGVTQSPTHLIKTRGQQVTLRCSSQSGHNTVSWYQQALGQGPQFIFQYYREEENGRGNFPPRFSGLQFPNYSSELNVNALELDDSALYLCASSLGLAVRGGELFFGEGSRLTVL.

V usage is TRBV11-2 and J usage is TRBJ2-3; 7 bases fit TRBD2. V shed 6 bases, J shed 4 bases, and the junction held 1 base outside the gene matches. The CDR3 totals 12 residues. Germline values: CDR1 SGHAT, CDR2 FQNNGV. CDR3 bases: TGTGCCAGCAGACTAGCGTCAGATACGCAGTATTTT. Translation: CASRLASDTQYF. Based on the CDR3 plus reference TRBV11-2 and TRBJ2-3, the full variable domain is EAGVAQSPRYKIIEKRQSVAFWCNPISGHATLYWYQQILGQGPKLLIQFQNNGVVDDSQLPKDRFSAERLKGVDSTLKIQPAKLEDSAVYLCASRLASDTQYFGPGTRLTVL.

For this clone: Compared with germline, one end of the junction differs, possibly owing to a read error. Other DNA sequences within the sample encode an identical CDR3. The chain combines TRBV30 with TRBJ1-6; D might be TRBD1 (6 bases). Germline-derived CDR1 and CDR2 are GTSNPN and SVGIG (reference sequence). This CDR3 contains 15 residues. As DNA, the CDR3 is TGCGCCTGGAAAAGGTACACAGGGAATAATTCACCCCTCCACTTT. Translated: CAWKRYTGNNSPLHF.

The rearrangement joins TRBV29-1 to TRBJ1-2; TRBD1 matches 7 bases. The germline V gene encodes CDR1 SQVTM and CDR2 ANQGSEA. Germline trimming cut 4 bases from V and 4 bases from J; bases unmatched to any gene: 3. The CDR3 is made up of 12 amino acids. CDR3: CSVGDSFYGYTF. The CDR3 DNA sequence: TGCAGCGTTGGGGACAGCTTCTATGGCTACACCTTC.

The genes are TRBV29-1 and TRBJ2-6, with unresolved D. CDR1 is SQVTM, CDR2 ANQGSEA, per germline. The ends were cut back, 6 bases at V and 2 bases at J, with 5 bases in the middle. CDR3 length equals 12 residues. For the CDR3, the DNA is TGCAGCGTAGTAGCTGGGGCCAACGTCCTGACTTTC. Its translation: CSVVAGANVLTF.

This sequence joins TRBV5-6 and TRBJ1-2; D may be TRBD1 (6 bases). The CDR3 is made up of 16 amino acids. V was shortened by 0 bases and J by 8 bases, with 20 bases between the two germline ends. Germline V lookup: CDR1 SGHDT, CDR2 YYEEEE. The CDR3 coding sequence is TGTGCCAGCAGCTTGGATAGGGTGGGACATAGGGACGGCTACACCTTC. The encoded protein is CASSLDRVGHRDGYTF.